Sequencing of this T cell receptor (beta chain) was carried out in a study of PD-1 blockade in classical Hodgkin lymphoma. The study's findings and limits: No one has yet defined what causes the repertoire differences, which may be disease activity or prior therapy.

Sequencing used immunoSEQ multiplex PCR; TCRdb keeps in-frame clones, though not all of them. Of more than 40,000 clones in the sample, around nine tenths were seen once. The CDR3 runs 16 residues. Trimming removed 0 bases at V and 0 bases at J, with 11 bases between. Germline CDR1 MNHNS, CDR2 SASEGT. Exposure to brentuximab vedotin varied, and each patient had relapsed following autologous stem cell transplantation. This clone is judged medium-sized. Its antigen is still unknown. This TCR came from a human donor with classical Hodgkin lymphoma. Sequenced here: peripheral blood mononuclear cells (PBMCs), sampled at baseline. V usage is TRBV6-1 and J usage is TRBJ1-2; D perhaps matches TRBD1 (5 bases). CDR3 nucleotides: TGTGCCAGCAGTGAAGCGGGGGACCAGCCTAACTATGGCTACACCTTC. Its translation: CASSEAGDQPNYGYTF.